This entry lists 21 T cell receptor beta chains sequenced from one sample in a study of cytomegalovirus exposure and HLA in healthy donors. The PCR ran on 60 Vbeta and 13 Jbeta primers. Data came from immunoSEQ multiplex PCR; TCRdb stores just in-frame clones and leaves some out. The repertoire holds 150,000 to 200,000 clones, over 75% seen once, with about 1.4% in the top ten. Sequences were obtained from PBMCs. All receptors derive from a woman under 40 in good health and CMV-seronegative.

V usage is TRBV7-9 and J usage is TRBJ1-1; TRBD1 matches at 7 bases. The CDR3 extends over 13 amino acids. The V gene's germline CDR1 is SEHNR and CDR2 FQNEAQ (reference sequence). The junction had 7 bases not matched to a gene; V was cut back by 1 base and J by 11 bases. CDR3: CASSLGTGAGAFF. Written as DNA, the CDR3 is TGTGCCAGCAGCTTAGGAACAGGGGCGGGGGCTTTCTTT. The complete variable domain, with remaining parts taken from reference TRBV7-9 and TRBJ1-1, reads DTGVSQNPRHKITKRGQNVTFRCDPISEHNRLYWYRQTLGQGPEFLTYFQNEAQLEKSRLLSDRFSAERPKGSFSTLEIQRTEQGDSAMYLCASSLGTGAGAFFGQGTRLTVV.

The chain couples TRBV10-3 to TRBJ1-6; 8 bases align to TRBD1. The CDR3 is 13 residues long. Germline V gene data show CDR1 as ENHRY and CDR2 as SYGVKD. The V and J ends lost 8 bases and 10 bases, in that order; junction bases with no gene match: 7. The CDR3 sequence: CAIGTGETSPLHF. The CDR3 DNA reads TGTGCCATCGGGACAGGTGAAACCTCACCCCTCCACTTT.

The chain combines TRBV2 with TRBJ1-2, with a weak D call TRBD1 (6 bases). CDR3 length: 13 residues. V was clipped by 6 bases and J by 8 bases, with 16 bases between them. The germline gives CDR1 SNHLY, CDR2 FYNNEI. The CDR3 region has the DNA TGTGCCAGCAGCACGGGGGGGGCATGGGGCTACACCTTC. As protein: CASSTGGAWGYTF.

The J gene is TRBJ1-1, the V gene TRBV7-6; the match to TRBD1 covers 7 bases. The CDR3 sequence is 14 residues long. Germline assignment: CDR1 SGHVS and CDR2 FNYEAQ. The junction had 8 bases not matched to a gene; V was cut back by 6 bases and J by 4 bases. CDR3 residues: CASSLNRGSTEAFF. In nucleotides, the CDR3 is TGTGCCAGCAGTTTAAACAGGGGTTCCACTGAAGCTTTCTTT.

CDR3 in amino acids: CASRGLAGGDTYNEQFF. The CDR3 DNA sequence: TGTGCCAGTAGAGGTCTAGCGGGGGGCGACACCTACAATGAGCAGTTCTTC. The chain links TRBV19 to TRBJ2-1; 11 nucleotides line up with TRBD2. Germline loops: CDR1 LNHDA, CDR2 SQIVND (reference sequence). The V gene end was trimmed by 6 bases and the J gene end by 2 bases; junction bases not matched to a gene: 9. The CDR3 runs to 17 residues.

The gene calls are TRBV5-8 and TRBJ2-3; 8 bases are shared with TRBD1. Germline CDR1 SGHTS, CDR2 YDEGEE. Trimming removed 4 bases from V and 4 bases from J; junction bases left unmatched: 5. This CDR3 contains 14 residues. CDR3 loop: CASSLGQGPDTQYF. CDR3 bases: TGTGCCAGCAGCCTAGGACAGGGCCCAGATACGCAGTATTTT. Full variable domain (remainder filled in from reference TRBV5-8 and TRBJ2-3): EAGVTQSPTHLIKTRGQQATLRCSPISGHTSVYWYQQALGLGLQFLLWYDEGEERNRGNFPPRFSGRQFPNYSSELNVNALELEDSALYLCASSLGQGPDTQYFGPGTRLTVL.

This rearrangement joins TRBV7-9 to TRBJ1-1; 8 bases are a match to TRBD1. Per germline, CDR1 SEHNR and CDR2 FQNEAQ (reference sequence). The CDR3 loop spans 14 amino acids. V was pared by 4 bases and J by 4 bases, with 5 bases of the junction left unmatched. The CDR3 protein is CASSWTGIGTEAFF. CDR3 in DNA: TGTGCCAGCAGCTGGACAGGGATCGGCACTGAAGCTTTCTTT.

In the case of this clone: Its ends do not fully match the called genes, so a read error is possible. The chain carries TRBV7-8 and TRBJ2-7; D remains ambiguous. The CDR3 contains 15 residues. CDR1 SGHVS and CDR2 FQNEAQ come from the germline V gene. The chain's CDR3 is CASSPYDTRSYEQYF. The CDR3 bases are TGTGCCAGCAGCCCGTACGACACCCGGTCCTATGAGCAGTACTTC.

The chain carries TRBV5-1 and TRBJ1-2, with TRBD1 matching over 8 bases. CDR1 is SGHRS, CDR2 YFSETQ, per germline. V lost 1 base and J lost 5; bases outside the gene matches: 7. The CDR3 has 15 residues. The CDR3 reads CASSLTPGQVYGYTF. CDR3 DNA: TGCGCCAGCAGCTTGACGCCGGGACAGGTGTATGGCTACACCTTC.

This clone turned up a few times. Compared with germline, one end of the junction differs, possibly owing to a read error. CDR3 sequence (DNA): TGTGCTAGTGGTGTTTCTATGGGGCTATCGGACTTC. Translated, it gives CASGVSMGLSDF. The chain combines TRBV12-5 with TRBJ2-7; D possibly corresponds to TRBD1 (5 bases). The CDR3 loop spans 12 amino acids. Germline V gene data show CDR1 as LGHNT and CDR2 as FRNRAP.

This clone is a singleton in its sample. The CDR3, as DNA: TGCGCCAGCCCCCCCGGGATCAGGAGGTGTGAGAACACTGAAGCTTTCTTT. This gives the protein CASPPGIRRCENTEAFF. The J gene is TRBJ1-1, the V gene TRBV10-1; D uncertain. The germline CDR1 and CDR2 sequences are WNHNN and SYGVQD (reference sequence). This CDR3 spans 17 amino acids. V gave up 8 bases and J gave up 1 base, with 23 bases separating them.

V is TRBV7-7 and J is TRBJ2-6; D unresolved. Germline V CDR1 and CDR2: SSHAT, FNYEAQ (reference sequence). CDR3 length equals 13 residues. V lost 8 bases, J lost 2 bases, and 7 bases lay in between. The CDR3 sequence is CASADPGANVLTF. CDR3 DNA: TGTGCCAGCGCGGATCCTGGGGCCAACGTCCTGACTTTC.

This clone has just a few counts. This chain uses TRBV6-5 with TRBJ1-1, with D possibly being TRBD1 (5 bases). The germline gives CDR1 MNHEY, CDR2 SVGAGI. Trimming stripped 6 bases from V and 4 bases from J, with 6 bases between. The CDR3 loop spans 11 amino acids. In DNA form, the CDR3 reads TGTGCCAGCAGCACAGGCACTGAAGCTTTCTTT. Protein sequence: CASSTGTEAFF.

This clone was seen only a few times. V and J are TRBV7-8 and TRBJ2-7, with TRBD2 as a possible D gene (6 bases). The germline V gene has CDR1 SGHVS and CDR2 FQNEAQ. The CDR3 loop spans 13 amino acids. CDR3: CSSKEGTAYEQYF. In nucleotides, the CDR3 is TGTTCTAGCAAGGAGGGGACGGCATACGAGCAGTACTTC.

The chain is built from TRBV5-8 and TRBJ1-1; D not certain. Trimming removed 4 bases from V and 5 bases from J, with 12 bases in between. CDR1 SGHTS and CDR2 YDEGEE come from the germline V gene. The CDR3 is made up of 13 amino acids. In DNA, the CDR3 is TGTGCCAGCAGCCTACAACAGCTAACTGAAGCTTTCTTT. It translates to CASSLQQLTEAFF. Combining the CDR3 with reference TRBV5-8 and TRBJ1-1 gives the whole variable domain EAGVTQSPTHLIKTRGQQATLRCSPISGHTSVYWYQQALGLGLQFLLWYDEGEERNRGNFPPRFSGRQFPNYSSELNVNALELEDSALYLCASSLQQLTEAFFGQGTRLTVV.

The chain has TRBV4-1 and TRBJ2-3, with TRBD2 matching over 11 bases. The CDR3 spans 18 residues. The V gene's germline CDR1 is MGHRA and CDR2 YSYEKL. V was pared by 4 bases and J by 4 bases, with 13 bases of the junction left unmatched. In nucleotides, the CDR3 is TGCGCCAGCAGCCCTCGGGTAGCGGGGGGGCCACAGGCAGATACGCAGTATTTT. As protein: CASSPRVAGGPQADTQYF.

The chain links TRBV5-1 to TRBJ2-5; D is possibly TRBD2 (6 bases). The CDR3 sequence is 14 residues long. V was clipped by 7 bases and J by 5 bases, with 18 bases between them. CDR1 is SGHRS, CDR2 YFSETQ, per germline. The CDR3 protein is CASLREPHGETQYF. The CDR3 region has the DNA TGCGCCAGCTTACGGGAGCCTCACGGGGAGACCCAGTACTTC.

The J gene is TRBJ2-1, the V gene TRBV19, with a possible D match to TRBD1 (6 bases). The CDR3 is 15 residues long. Germline CDR1 reads LNHDA; CDR2 reads SQIVND (reference sequence). Trimming removed 3 bases at V and 0 bases at J, with 9 bases between. CDR3 region: CASSITGSSYNEQFF. CDR3 in DNA: TGTGCCAGTAGTATTACAGGGTCCTCCTACAATGAGCAGTTCTTC.

The J gene is TRBJ2-7, the V gene TRBV7-9; 9 bases are a match to TRBD1. Germline CDR1 SEHNR, CDR2 FQNEAQ (reference sequence). J gave up 2 bases and V 5 bases, and 7 bases lay outside the gene matches. The CDR3 extends over 15 amino acids. The CDR3 loop reads CASSQGDRGTYEQYF. The DNA for the CDR3 is TGTGCCAGCAGCCAGGGAGACAGGGGGACCTACGAGCAGTACTTC.

The genes are TRBV9 and TRBJ2-5, with unresolved D. With 0 bases removed from V and 5 bases from J, the gap between germline ends came to 11 bases. This CDR3 has 14 amino acids. CDR1 and CDR2 from the germline V gene are SGDLS and YYNGEE. The CDR3 protein is CASSVDPLRETQYF. Written as DNA, the CDR3 is TGTGCCAGCAGCGTAGATCCTCTCCGGGAGACCCAGTACTTC.

The J gene is TRBJ1-1, the V gene TRBV11-1; 10 nucleotides align to TRBD1. The CDR3 is made up of 14 amino acids. The V and J ends lost 3 bases and 5 bases, in that order; junction bases with no gene match: 3. Per the germline V gene, CDR1 is SGHAT and CDR2 is FQDESV (reference sequence). The DNA for the CDR3 is TGTGCCAGCAGCTTCCGGACAGGGGGAACTGAAGCTTTCTTT. Its protein product is CASSFRTGGTEAFF.